The T cell receptor beta chain described here comes from a study of T cells in Graves' hyperthyroidism and ophthalmopathy. This clonotype was observed a handful of times. There are 13 residues in the CDR3. V gave up 5 bases and J gave up 6 bases, with 13 bases separating them. Germline loops: CDR1 SEHNR, CDR2 FQNEAQ (reference sequence). Authors of the study amplified TCR beta CDR3 regions from RNA transcripts. A set of HTBI primers served as the primers for a first-round RT-PCR of the TCR CDR3. From the multiplex PCR reads, TCRdb called clonotypes with MiXCR, one entry per CDR3 protein. The sample holds about 720,000 distinct CDR3 sequences, roughly a sixth seen once.

Sequencing was done on a sample of blood. This TCR came from a woman between 50 and 59 years old with Graves' hyperthyroidism that later progressed to Graves' ophthalmopathy. The chain is built from TRBV7-9 and TRBJ1-1; D is unclear. The CDR3 loop reads CASSALGHPEAFF. The CDR3, as DNA: TGTGCCAGCAGCGCCCTGGGCCACCCTGAAGCTTTCTTT.